This is a list of T cell receptor beta chains from one sample in a study of cytomegalovirus exposure and HLA in healthy donors. Profiling relied on immunoSEQ multiplex PCR, and the TCRdb table lists in-frame clones only, not all of them. The top ten clones hold roughly 1.9% of a sample with 150,000 to 200,000 clones, around nine tenths of them seen once. Sample: PBMCs. The receptors were sampled from a woman between 18 and 29 years old in good health and CMV-seronegative. The CDR3 runs from the conserved cysteine through the conserved F or W. Fields, in order: V gene, clone size, J gene, D gene, CDR3 DNA, CDR3 protein. A D gene is named only where the DNA matches it firmly. Size is omitted from some rows. Given values are once, few, many or a class for expanded clones.

V gene: TRBV7-9; clone size: -; J gene: TRBJ1-1; D gene: -; CDR3 DNA: TGTGCCAGCAGCCCAGGGGCGCACACTGAAGCTTTCTTT; CDR3 protein: CASSPGAHTEAFF
V gene: TRBV6-5; clone size: -; J gene: TRBJ1-4; D gene: TRBD1; CDR3 DNA: TGTGCCAGCAGGGAAGGACAGGGGTATGAAAAACTGTTTTTT; CDR3 protein: CASREGQGYEKLFF
V gene: TRBV14; clone size: -; J gene: TRBJ2-7; D gene: TRBD1; CDR3 DNA: TGTGCCAGCAGCGTACGCCAGGGACAGGCCTTCAACGACGAGCAGTACTTC; CDR3 protein: CASSVRQGQAFNDEQYF
V gene: TRBV18; clone size: -; J gene: TRBJ2-1; D gene: TRBD2; CDR3 DNA: TGTGCCAGCTCACCACGGAGCGGGGATAGTAATGAGCAGTTCTTC; CDR3 protein: CASSPRSGDSNEQFF
V gene: TRBV28; clone size: few; J gene: TRBJ1-5; D gene: -; CDR3 DNA: TGTGCCAGCATTCGCCAGCCGGGGCAGCCCCAGCATTTT; CDR3 protein: CASIRQPGQPQHF
V gene: TRBV6-4; clone size: once; J gene: TRBJ2-2; D gene: TRBD2; CDR3 DNA: TGTGCCAGCAGTGACCTAGCGGGAGACACCGGGGAGCTGTTTTTT; CDR3 protein: CASSDLAGDTGELFF
V gene: TRBV10-3; clone size: -; J gene: TRBJ1-1; D gene: -; CDR3 DNA: TGTGCCATCAGTGAGTCGCCAGGGCAGGGTGAAGCTTTCTTT; CDR3 protein: CAISESPGQGEAFF
V gene: TRBV15; clone size: -; J gene: TRBJ1-1; D gene: -; CDR3 DNA: TGTGCCACCAGCAGGCCTGCGGCGGGGAGCACTGAAGCTTTCTTT; CDR3 protein: CATSRPAAGSTEAFF
V gene: TRBV28; clone size: -; J gene: TRBJ1-5; D gene: TRBD1; CDR3 DNA: TGTGCCAGCAGTTTATTGGACAGGGAGGGGGGTCAGCCCCAGCATTTT; CDR3 protein: CASSLLDREGGQPQHF
V gene: TRBV5-6; clone size: once; J gene: TRBJ2-1; D gene: -; CDR3 DNA: TGTGCCAGCAGCCCCGGGACTGCGGGCTACAATGAGCAGTTCTTC; CDR3 protein: CASSPGTAGYNEQFF
V gene: TRBV7-3; clone size: -; J gene: TRBJ1-2; D gene: TRBD1; CDR3 DNA: TGTGCCAGCAGCCCCGGACAGGACTATGGCTACACCTTC; CDR3 protein: CASSPGQDYGYTF
V gene: TRBV5-6; clone size: -; J gene: TRBJ1-4; D gene: TRBD1; CDR3 DNA: TGTGCCAGCAGCTTAAACAGGGGCCGTAATGAAAAACTGTTTTTT; CDR3 protein: CASSLNRGRNEKLFF
V gene: TRBV28; clone size: -; J gene: TRBJ2-1; D gene: TRBD2; CDR3 DNA: TGTGCCAGCAGTCCCCCCCCAGCGGGAGGACGGGAGCAGTTCTTC; CDR3 protein: CASSPPPAGGREQFF
V gene: TRBV5-4; clone size: -; J gene: TRBJ2-3; D gene: -; CDR3 DNA: TGTGCCAGCAGCTTGGTAGGCGGGCGGGGTGGAACGCAGTATTTT; CDR3 protein: CASSLVGGRGGTQYF
V gene: TRBV14; clone size: -; J gene: TRBJ1-4; D gene: -; CDR3 DNA: TGTGCCAGCAGCCCGCGAGGGGGATTGGGCGAAAAACTGTTTTTT; CDR3 protein: CASSPRGGLGEKLFF
V gene: TRBV4-3; clone size: few; J gene: TRBJ2-6; D gene: TRBD1; CDR3 DNA: TGCGCCAGCAGCCAAGAGCTGGGGACAGGGGTTGGGGCCAACGTCCTGACTTTC; CDR3 protein: CASSQELGTGVGANVLTF
V gene: TRBV5-1; clone size: -; J gene: TRBJ2-7; D gene: TRBD2; CDR3 DNA: TGCGCCAGCAGCAGGAGACTAGCGGGACTTGTTTCCTACGAGCAGTACTTC; CDR3 protein: CASSRRLAGLVSYEQYF
V gene: TRBV4-1; clone size: once; J gene: TRBJ2-7; D gene: -; CDR3 DNA: TGCGCCAGCAGCCAAGATTGGGGCAGCGTCAGGGTAAACGAGCAGTACTTC; CDR3 protein: CASSQDWGSVRVNEQYF
V gene: TRBV6-5; clone size: -; J gene: TRBJ2-7; D gene: TRBD2; CDR3 DNA: TGTGCCAGCAGTTACTCGATAGGGACTAGCGCCTACGAGCAGTACTTC; CDR3 protein: CASSYSIGTSAYEQYF
V gene: TRBV28; clone size: -; J gene: TRBJ1-2; D gene: -; CDR3 DNA: TGTGCCAGCAGTTTATTTGGGGCCCCTAACTATGGCTACACCTTC; CDR3 protein: CASSLFGAPNYGYTF
V gene: TRBV6-6; clone size: once; J gene: TRBJ2-7; D gene: TRBD1; CDR3 DNA: TGTGCCAGCAGTCGCAGGGGGTCCTACGAGCAGTACTTC; CDR3 protein: CASSRRGSYEQYF
V gene: TRBV27; clone size: -; J gene: TRBJ1-5; D gene: TRBD1; CDR3 DNA: TGTGCCAGCAGTTCTCGACAGGGGCCGACGCCCCATCAGCCCCAGCATTTT; CDR3 protein: CASSSRQGPTPHQPQHF
V gene: TRBV5-1; clone size: -; J gene: TRBJ2-1; D gene: TRBD1; CDR3 DNA: TGCGCCAGCAGCCTGGGACAGAGCTCCTACAATGAGCAGTTCTTC; CDR3 protein: CASSLGQSSYNEQFF
V gene: TRBV5-1; clone size: once; J gene: TRBJ2-2; D gene: TRBD1; CDR3 DNA: TGCGCCAGCAGCCCGGACAGGGGGCTGAACACCGGGGAGCTGTTTTTT; CDR3 protein: CASSPDRGLNTGELFF
V gene: TRBV6-4; clone size: -; J gene: TRBJ1-5; D gene: -; CDR3 DNA: TGTGCCAGCAGTGACTACCACGAGTGGTGCAATCAGCCCCAGCATTTT; CDR3 protein: CASSDYHEWCNQPQHF
V gene: TRBV10-3; clone size: -; J gene: TRBJ2-5; D gene: TRBD2; CDR3 DNA: TGTGCCATCGGCGGGGGGGCCTCGGAGACCCAGTACTTC; CDR3 protein: CAIGGGASETQYF
V gene: TRBV5-1; clone size: -; J gene: TRBJ1-4; D gene: -; CDR3 DNA: TGCGCCAGCAGCCTTGGGGGGGTTGGAGAAAAACTGTTTTTT; CDR3 protein: CASSLGGVGEKLFF
V gene: TRBV6-6; clone size: -; J gene: TRBJ1-2; D gene: -; CDR3 DNA: TGTGCCAGCAGGCCTGCTGGAAACGAGGGTGACTATGGCTACACCTTC; CDR3 protein: CASRPAGNEGDYGYTF
V gene: TRBV5-1; clone size: -; J gene: TRBJ2-5; D gene: -; CDR3 DNA: TGCGCCAGCAGCTTGGAAAGGAGAGGAGAGACCCAGTACTTC; CDR3 protein: CASSLERRGETQYF
V gene: TRBV30; clone size: -; J gene: TRBJ1-2; D gene: -; CDR3 DNA: TGTGCCTGGAGCGCAGGGGTTGGCTACACCTTC; CDR3 protein: CAWSAGVGYTF
V gene: TRBV5-1; clone size: -; J gene: TRBJ1-2; D gene: TRBD1; CDR3 DNA: TGCGCCAGCAGCTTGGACCCACCGGGACAGGCGGGAGGCTACACCTTC; CDR3 protein: CASSLDPPGQAGGYTF
V gene: TRBV5-1; clone size: -; J gene: TRBJ1-1; D gene: -; CDR3 DNA: TGCGCCAGCAGCTTGGGGAACAGTGAGACTGAAGCTTTCTTT; CDR3 protein: CASSLGNSETEAFF
V gene: TRBV6-6; clone size: -; J gene: TRBJ1-5; D gene: TRBD1; CDR3 DNA: TGTGCCAGCATTACAGGGGGCGCGAGTCAGCCCCAGCATTTT; CDR3 protein: CASITGGASQPQHF
V gene: TRBV6-5; clone size: -; J gene: TRBJ2-7; D gene: -; CDR3 DNA: TGTGCCAGCAGCCACAGGGGGGGGCTATCCGAGCAGTACTTC; CDR3 protein: CASSHRGGLSEQYF